What follows are 30 T cell receptor beta chains derived from one specimen sequenced in a study of T cell repertoires in cytomegalovirus infection. TCRdb processed the reads anew with MiXCR; each CDR3 protein has one entry. The sample has about 700,000 distinct CDR3 sequences, about 30% seen once; the top ten hold about 20%. Their cognate antigens are unknown. Sample: cultured PBMCs, taken from culture after CMV antigen stimulation. These receptors all stem from a human donor in good health (CMV status not recorded). Some clones in this sample may be carry-over from other donors' samples.

This clonotype was seen a handful of times. CDR3 sequence (DNA): TGTGCTAGTGGTTTGGGGGAAGGGGGAGTGAACACTGAAGCTTTCTTT. Translated: CASGLGEGGVNTEAFF. V and J are TRBV12-5 and TRBJ1-1; tentative D call: TRBD1 (6 bases). V lost 1 base to trimming and J lost 0 bases, with 12 bases between them. This CDR3 is 16 amino acids long. Germline CDR1 and CDR2: LGHNT and FRNRAP.

This clonotype was observed a few times. The chain carries TRBV10-3 and TRBJ2-7; no firm D call. Per germline, CDR1 ENHRY and CDR2 SYGVKD. The CDR3 runs 13 residues. V was trimmed by 2 bases and J by 2 bases, leaving 7 bases between them. CDR3 sequence: CAISEGKAYEQYF. DNA of the CDR3: TGTGCCATCAGTGAGGGCAAGGCCTACGAGCAGTACTTC.

The chain recombines TRBV5-4 with TRBJ2-5; D is ambiguous. Trimming took 3 bases from V and 5 from J, leaving 11 bases between them. The length of the CDR3 is 13 residues. Germline CDR1 reads SGHNT; CDR2 reads YYREEE (reference sequence). The CDR3 protein is CASSSPYVETQYF. CDR3 DNA sequence: TGTGCCAGCAGCTCTCCCTACGTGGAGACCCAGTACTTC.

This clonotype was counted between two and nine times. This chain uses TRBV7-2 with TRBJ2-1; D may correspond to TRBD1 or TRBD2 (5 bases each). V dropped 8 bases and J dropped 8 bases, with 16 bases sitting between them. Germline loops: CDR1 SGHTA, CDR2 FQGNSA. The CDR3 length is 13 residues. CDR3 coding DNA: TGTGCCAGCGGGACGGTTGTCGGGGATGAGCAGTTCTTC. It yields the protein CASGTVVGDEQFF.

The chain recombines TRBV2 with TRBJ2-7; either TRBD1 or TRBD2 may supply D (5 bases each). The germline V gene has CDR1 SNHLY and CDR2 FYNNEI. Trimming shortened V by 6 bases and J by 2 bases, and 11 bases separated the two germline ends. There are 13 residues in the CDR3. CDR3 DNA sequence: TGTGCCAGCAGGTCTGGGGACCCCTACGAGCAGTACTTC. It translates to CASRSGDPYEQYF.

V and J are TRBV3-1 and TRBJ2-2; D is unresolved. The CDR3 is 17 residues long. V was trimmed by 1 base and J by 6 bases, leaving 18 bases between them. Per germline, CDR1 LGHDT and CDR2 YNNKEL (reference sequence). Written as DNA, the CDR3 is TGTGCCAGCAGCCAAGGACCGGTAGAAGTCAGATCCGGGGAGCTGTTTTTT. Protein: CASSQGPVEVRSGELFF.

In its sample, this clonotype was seen a few times. This chain uses TRBV6-2 or TRBV6-3 with TRBJ2-7; D unresolved. V lost 10 bases and J 0 bases, leaving 16 bases between the germline ends. This CDR3 is built from 14 residues. Germline V gene lookup returns CDR1 MNHEY and CDR2 SVGEGT. CDR3 in DNA: TGTGCCACCCAAGACTCTACAAACTCCTACGAGCAGTACTTC. This sequence encodes CATQDSTNSYEQYF.

The rearrangement joins TRBV3-1 to TRBJ2-6; possible D gene TRBD2, 6 bases. Germline V lookup: CDR1 LGHDT, CDR2 YNNKEL (reference sequence). The CDR3 contains 19 residues. Between the trimmed V and J ends, which lost 4 bases and 0 bases, there was a span of 19 bases. CDR3 amino acids: CASSRGMTGLLSGANVLTF. The CDR3 DNA is TGTGCCAGCAGCCGGGGCATGACGGGACTCCTCTCTGGGGCCAACGTCCTGACTTTC.

The V gene is TRBV19, the J gene TRBJ2-1; perhaps TRBD1 as D (5 bases). This CDR3 is built from 11 residues. The V and J ends lost 10 bases and 6 bases respectively, with 10 bases between them. CDR1 is LNHDA, CDR2 SQIVND, per germline (reference sequence). The DNA for the CDR3 is TGTGCCACCTTGCAGGGCAATGAGCAGTTCTTC. Translating it yields CATLQGNEQFF.

This clonotype has more than one count but fewer than ten. The V call is TRBV12-3 or TRBV12-4, the J call TRBJ2-1; unclear D gene. Trimming took 6 bases from V and 2 from J, leaving 11 bases between them. The CDR3 contains 14 residues. CDR3 amino acids: CASRGETAYNEQFF. As DNA, the CDR3 is TGTGCCAGCAGAGGAGAGACCGCCTACAATGAGCAGTTCTTC.

This chain links TRBV15 with TRBJ1-4; 7 bases line up with TRBD1. V gave up 2 bases and J gave up 7 bases; unmatched junction bases: 10. Germline V gene sequence: CDR1 LNHNV, CDR2 YYDKDF (reference sequence). This CDR3 has 16 amino acids. CDR3 region: CATSRQGQALSEKLFF. The CDR3 DNA reads as TGTGCCACCAGCAGACAAGGACAGGCCTTAAGTGAAAAACTGTTTTTT.

V is TRBV20-1 and J is TRBJ2-1; D is perhaps TRBD2 (5 bases). Germline V lookup: CDR1 DFQATT, CDR2 SNEGSKA (reference sequence). CDR3 length: 13 residues. V was clipped by 1 base and J by 5 bases, with 9 bases between them. The CDR3 DNA sequence: TGCAGTGCTAGAGTAGCGCCCGACAATGAGCAGTTCTTC. It translates to CSARVAPDNEQFF.

The rearrangement uses TRBV5-7 and TRBJ2-3; the D is unclear. TRBV5-7 is assigned to the ORF class and has an uncertain function. The CDR3 loop spans 15 amino acids. V lost 0 bases to trimming and J lost 0 bases, with 8 bases between them. The CDR3 sequence is CASSLGQDSTDTQYF. CDR3 coding DNA: TGTGCCAGCAGCTTGGGGCAGGATAGCACAGATACGCAGTATTTT.

This clonotype has a handful of counts. This rearrangement joins TRBV6-6 to TRBJ1-5, with D possibly matching TRBD1 (6 bases). The CDR3 extends over 15 amino acids. Germline values: CDR1 MNHNY, CDR2 SVGAGI (reference sequence). V was cut by 3 bases and J by 3 bases, with 12 bases left in between. CDR3 residues: CASSYPQGINQPQHF. CDR3 nucleotides: TGTGCCAGCAGTTATCCACAGGGAATCAATCAGCCCCAGCATTTT.

For this clonotype: A read error may explain this, as a much larger clone is one base away. The rearrangement joins TRBV7-2 to TRBJ2-7, with TRBD1 matching over 7 bases. The germline V gene encodes CDR1 SGHTA and CDR2 FQGNSA. The CDR3 is 14 residues long. Trimming cost V 6 bases and J 7 bases; bases outside gene matches: 12. The CDR3 DNA reads TGTGCCAGCAGTTCTGGGACAGCTGTCAGGGAGCAGTACTTC. Translated: CASSSGTAVREQYF.

The table lists this clonotype with a few counts. The rearrangement uses TRBV7-9 and TRBJ1-5, with a weak D call TRBD1 (6 bases). The V end was cut by 3 bases, the J end by 5 bases, with 11 bases between. Germline CDR1 reads SEHNR; CDR2 reads FQNEAQ (reference sequence). The CDR3 extends over 14 amino acids. The CDR3 DNA reads as TGTGCCAGCAGCTTGTGGGACATCGATCAGCCCCAGCATTTT. Translated: CASSLWDIDQPQHF.

This clonotype has just a few counts. The chain links TRBV28 to TRBJ1-2; possibly TRBD1 for D (6 bases). This CDR3 contains 14 residues. Trimming left V 1 base short and J 4 bases short, with 10 bases between. The germline CDR1 and CDR2 sequences are MDHEN and SYDVKM. The CDR3 sequence is CASSLSQGPYGYTF. The CDR3 DNA sequence: TGTGCCAGCAGTTTATCACAGGGTCCCTATGGCTACACCTTC.

The chain couples TRBV6-6 to TRBJ2-5; 10 bases match TRBD1. The ends lost 2 bases at V and 2 bases at J; junction bases unmatched: 8. The CDR3 sequence is 17 residues long. CDR1 MNHNY and CDR2 SVGAGI come from the germline V gene (reference sequence). CDR3 protein: CASSYRRDRGRQETQYF. The CDR3 nucleotides read TGTGCCAGCAGTTACCGCCGGGACAGGGGAAGGCAAGAGACCCAGTACTTC.

The chain couples TRBV5-4 to TRBJ2-1; D remains ambiguous. The CDR3 has 15 residues. CDR1 SGHNT and CDR2 YYREEE come from the germline V gene (reference sequence). V lost 1 base and J lost 3, with 11 bases in between. The CDR3 DNA is TGTGCCAGCAGCTTGACGCAGGCGAACTACAATGAGCAGTTCTTC. As protein: CASSLTQANYNEQFF.

This clonotype was seen a few times. The chain couples TRBV23-1 to TRBJ1-6; D gene unclear. TRBV23-1 is an ORF for which the function is uncertain. The CDR3 is 17 residues long. Trimming cost V 9 bases and J 0 bases, with 18 bases left between them. The CDR3 DNA reads as TGCGCCAGGGTCTCGCCCAGGACGGACTCCTATAATTCACCCCTCCACTTT. This codes for CARVSPRTDSYNSPLHF.

This clonotype has a single count. The chain has TRBV11-1 and TRBJ2-5; D remains ambiguous. Germline-derived CDR1 and CDR2 are SGHAT and FQDESV (reference sequence). V was cut by 4 bases and J by 4 bases, with 7 bases left in between. This CDR3 is 12 amino acids long. The CDR3 is CASSSNAETQYF. The CDR3 bases are TGTGCCAGCAGCTCAAACGCAGAGACCCAGTACTTC.

The rearrangement joins TRBV29-1 to TRBJ1-4; perhaps TRBD1 as D (6 bases). V was pared by 1 base and J by 8 bases, with 11 bases between. CDR1 is SQVTM and CDR2 is ANQGSEA in the germline V gene. The CDR3 runs to 13 residues. CDR3 protein: CSVEGGAGEKLFF. CDR3 DNA sequence: TGCAGCGTTGAAGGGGGGGCTGGAGAAAAACTGTTTTTT. Filled out from reference TRBV29-1 and TRBJ1-4, the complete variable domain reads SAVISQKPSRDICQRGTSLTIQCQVDSQVTMMFWYRQQPGQSLTLIATANQGSEATYESGFVIDKFPISRPNLTFSTLTVSNMSPEDSSIYLCSVEGGAGEKLFFGSGTQLSVL.

The rearrangement joins TRBV18 to TRBJ2-7; TRBD1 matches 7 bases. Germline assignment: CDR1 KGHSH and CDR2 LQKENI. The CDR3 is 15 amino acids. Trimming removed 2 bases from V and 0 bases from J; junction bases left unmatched: 4. CDR3 in amino acids: CASSPGGQSSYEQYF. The CDR3 DNA sequence: TGTGCCAGCTCACCAGGGGGACAGAGCTCCTACGAGCAGTACTTC.

This clonotype came up many times. The chain combines TRBV7-6 with TRBJ1-6, with 8 bases identical to TRBD1. Looked up from germline, CDR1 is SGHVS and CDR2 is FNYEAQ. Trimming took 2 bases from V and 4 from J; bases not matched to a gene: 13. The CDR3 contains 19 residues. CDR3 DNA sequence: TGTGCCAGCAGCTTAATACGTCTGGACAGGGTCGTTTATAATTCACCCCTCCACTTT. This codes for CASSLIRLDRVVYNSPLHF. Looking up the rest from reference TRBV7-6 and TRBJ1-6 gives the full variable domain: GAGVSQSPRYKVTKRGQDVALRCDPISGHVSLYWYRQALGQGPEFLTYFNYEAQQDKSGLPNDRFSAERPEGSISTLTIQRTEQRDSAMYRCASSLIRLDRVVYNSPLHFGNGTRLTVT.

The chain has TRBV7-9 and TRBJ1-3, with 7 bases lining up with TRBD1. CDR3 size: 18 residues. Germline CDR1 SEHNR, CDR2 FQNEAQ (reference sequence). V shed 5 bases, J shed 0 bases, and the junction held 13 bases outside the gene matches. The CDR3 spells CASSLGQSVFISGNTIYF. The CDR3 DNA follows: TGTGCCAGCAGCCTGGGACAGTCGGTCTTCATCTCTGGAAACACCATATATTTT.

In this sample, this clonotype turned up a few times. The chain links TRBV9 to TRBJ1-2; TRBD1 is a possible D gene (6 bases). The CDR3 spans 14 residues. Trimming shortened V by 4 bases and J by 4 bases, and 14 bases separated the two germline ends. In germline, CDR1 is SGDLS, CDR2 YYNGEE. DNA of the CDR3: TGTGCCAGCAGCTCCGGGACAATAACCTATGGCTACACCTTC. This encodes CASSSGTITYGYTF.

This clonotype appeared a single time. V and J are TRBV7-8 and TRBJ2-3; 7 positions match TRBD2. This CDR3 has 16 residues. V dropped 0 bases and J dropped 5; count of bases not matched to a gene: 8. Germline CDR1 is SGHVS and CDR2 is FQNEAQ. In DNA, the CDR3 is TGTGCCAGCAGCTTAGCGGGGGGGGGTGCCGGAGATACGCAGTATTTT. Translated: CASSLAGGGAGDTQYF.

This clonotype appeared many times. This sequence joins TRBV7-9 and TRBJ1-5, with a weak D call TRBD1 (5 bases). CDR3 length: 15 amino acids. CDR1 and CDR2 (germline): SEHNR, FQNEAQ (reference sequence). V shed 3 bases and J shed 0 bases, with 9 bases lying between them. CDR3 sequence reads: CASSLGGGSNQPQHF. In DNA, the CDR3 is TGTGCCAGCAGCTTGGGCGGGGGTAGCAATCAGCCCCAGCATTTT.

The chain carries TRBV6-1 and TRBJ1-6; no clear D. V shed 4 bases and J shed 8 bases, with 12 bases lying between them. The CDR3 loop spans 14 amino acids. Germline CDR1 MNHNS, CDR2 SASEGT. Here the CDR3 reads CASSGLLPDSPLHF. The CDR3 DNA sequence: TGTGCCAGCAGTGGACTCCTACCAGATTCACCCCTCCACTTT.

This sequence joins TRBV5-1 and TRBJ2-7; 11 nucleotides line up with TRBD2. The V and J ends lost 0 bases and 6 bases, in that order; junction bases with no gene match: 8. CDR1 and CDR2 from the germline V gene are SGHRS and YFSETQ. The CDR3 is made up of 16 amino acids. CDR3 loop: CASSLVVAGGPSEQYF. CDR3 in DNA: TGCGCCAGCAGCTTGGTAGTAGCGGGAGGGCCAAGCGAGCAGTACTTC.